This T cell receptor (beta chain) was identified during a study of blood T cell repertoires in COVID-19. Per the germline V gene, CDR1 is MNHEY and CDR2 is SVGAGI. The V segment lost 4 bases and the J segment 2 bases; nucleotides outside the gene matches: 6. The CDR3 sequence is 15 residues long. Some clones are missing from TCRdb's copy, which holds only in-frame ones; the method was immunoSEQ multiplex PCR. The repertoire has roughly 30,000 clones, roughly 83% of them found once; the top ten carry 9% to 10%. This clone was detected only once. The material sequenced was peripheral blood. This clonotype originated in a man at least 80 years old with active COVID-19. This chain connects TRBV6-5 to TRBJ2-7; 9 positions agree with TRBD1. The DNA of the CDR3 is TGTGCCAGCAGTTCCCCCGGGACAGGGACCTACGAGCAGTACTTC. Translation: CASSSPGTGTYEQYF.